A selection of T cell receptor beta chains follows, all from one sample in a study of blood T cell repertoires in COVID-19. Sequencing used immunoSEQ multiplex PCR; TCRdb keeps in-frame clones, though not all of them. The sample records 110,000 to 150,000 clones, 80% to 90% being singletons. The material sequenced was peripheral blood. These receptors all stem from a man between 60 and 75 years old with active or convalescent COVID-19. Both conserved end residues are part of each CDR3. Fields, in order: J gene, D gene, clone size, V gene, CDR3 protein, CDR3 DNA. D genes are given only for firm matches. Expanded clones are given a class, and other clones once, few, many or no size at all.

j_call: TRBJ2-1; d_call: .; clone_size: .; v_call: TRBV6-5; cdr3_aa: CASRVLSSSYNEQFF; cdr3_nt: TGTGCCAGCAGGGTACTATCGAGCTCCTACAATGAGCAGTTCTTC
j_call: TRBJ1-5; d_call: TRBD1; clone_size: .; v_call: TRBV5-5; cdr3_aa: CASSPTGVSNQPQHF; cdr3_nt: TGTGCCAGCAGCCCGACAGGGGTTAGCAATCAGCCCCAGCATTTT
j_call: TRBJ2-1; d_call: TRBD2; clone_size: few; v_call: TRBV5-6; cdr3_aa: CASSYRAGGTYNEQFF; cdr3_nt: TGTGCCAGCAGCTATAGGGCGGGAGGGACCTACAATGAGCAGTTCTTC
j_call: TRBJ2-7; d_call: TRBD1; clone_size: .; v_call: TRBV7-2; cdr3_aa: CASSSHRGPREQYF; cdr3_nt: TGTGCCAGCAGCTCCCACAGGGGGCCTCGGGAGCAGTACTTC
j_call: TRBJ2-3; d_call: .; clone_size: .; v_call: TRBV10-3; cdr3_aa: CATGEGGSMSADTQYF; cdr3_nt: TGTGCCACCGGAGAAGGAGGGTCAATGTCGGCAGATACGCAGTATTTT
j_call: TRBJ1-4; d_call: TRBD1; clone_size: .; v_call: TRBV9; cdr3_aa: CASSGGTGGNEKLFF; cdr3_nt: TGTGCCAGCAGCGGTGGGACAGGGGGCAATGAAAAACTGTTTTTT
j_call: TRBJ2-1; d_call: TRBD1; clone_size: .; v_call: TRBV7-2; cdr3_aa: CASRLVGTGLDEQFF; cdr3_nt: TGTGCCAGCAGACTAGTGGGGACAGGTTTGGATGAGCAGTTCTTC
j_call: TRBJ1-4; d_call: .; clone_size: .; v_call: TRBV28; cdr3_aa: CASSPHQGTNEKLFF; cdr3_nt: TGTGCCAGCAGTCCCCACCAGGGGACTAATGAAAAACTGTTTTTT
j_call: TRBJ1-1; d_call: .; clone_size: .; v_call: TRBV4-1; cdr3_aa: CASSQDLGARPTEAFF; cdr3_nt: TGCGCCAGCAGCCAAGATTTGGGGGCAAGACCCACTGAAGCTTTCTTT
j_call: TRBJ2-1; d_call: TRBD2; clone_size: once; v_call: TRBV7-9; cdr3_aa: CASSPPGLATGNEQFF; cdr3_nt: TGTGCCAGCAGCCCCCCGGGACTAGCGACCGGCAATGAGCAGTTCTTC
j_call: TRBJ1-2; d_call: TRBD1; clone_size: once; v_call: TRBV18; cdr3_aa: CASSLTGTGGLGYTF; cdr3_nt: TGTGCCAGCTCACTTACCGGGACAGGGGGCCTTGGCTACACCTTC
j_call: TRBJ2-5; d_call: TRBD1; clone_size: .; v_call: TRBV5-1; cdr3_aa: CASSASGTEETQYF; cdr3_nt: TGCGCCAGCAGCGCTTCCGGGACAGAAGAGACCCAGTACTTC
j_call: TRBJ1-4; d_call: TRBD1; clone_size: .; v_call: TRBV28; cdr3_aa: CASSFPGQGREKLFF; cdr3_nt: TGTGCCAGCAGTTTTCCTGGACAGGGGAGGGAAAAACTGTTTTTT
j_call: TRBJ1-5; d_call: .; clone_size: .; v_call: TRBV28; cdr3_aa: CASSLTAGLNQPQHF; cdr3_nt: TGTGCCAGCAGTTTAACTGCCGGACTCAATCAGCCCCAGCATTTT
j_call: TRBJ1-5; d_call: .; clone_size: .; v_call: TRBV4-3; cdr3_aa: CASSQDRNSLYQPQHF; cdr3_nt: TGCGCCAGCAGCCAAGATCGCAACAGTCTATATCAGCCCCAGCATTTT
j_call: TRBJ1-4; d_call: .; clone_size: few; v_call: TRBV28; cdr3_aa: CASRPWVEDSNEKLFF; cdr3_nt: TGTGCCAGCAGACCTTGGGTTGAGGACAGTAATGAAAAACTGTTTTTT
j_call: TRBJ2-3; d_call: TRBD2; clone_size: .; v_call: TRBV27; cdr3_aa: CASSPGRRGGARESDTQYF; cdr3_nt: TGTGCCAGCAGCCCAGGGCGGCGGGGGGGGGCGAGGGAGTCAGATACGCAGTATTTT
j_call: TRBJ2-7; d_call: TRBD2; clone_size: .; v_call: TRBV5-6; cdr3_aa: CASSFSGTSGSYEQYF; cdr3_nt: TGTGCCAGCAGCTTCTCGGGGACTAGCGGCTCCTACGAGCAGTACTTC
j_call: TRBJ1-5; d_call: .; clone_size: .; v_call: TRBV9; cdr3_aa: CASSSLPNQPQHF; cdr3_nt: TGTGCCAGCAGCTCCCTCCCGAATCAGCCCCAGCATTTT
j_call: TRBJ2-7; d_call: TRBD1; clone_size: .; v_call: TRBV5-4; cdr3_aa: CASSLEGASKQYF; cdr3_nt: TGTGCCAGCAGCTTGGAGGGGGCAAGCAAGCAGTACTTC
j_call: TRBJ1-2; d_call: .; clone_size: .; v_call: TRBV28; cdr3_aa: CASSSTRTPGGGYTF; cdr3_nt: TGTGCCAGCAGTTCGACCCGGACGCCCGGGGGGGGCTACACCTTC
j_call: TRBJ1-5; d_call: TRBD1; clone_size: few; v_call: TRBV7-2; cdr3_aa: CASSARTGDSQPQHF; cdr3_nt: TGTGCCAGCAGCGCCCGGACAGGGGACAGCCAGCCCCAGCATTTT
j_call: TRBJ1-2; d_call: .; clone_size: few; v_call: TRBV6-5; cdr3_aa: CASSYTTGYWGYTF; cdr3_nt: TGTGCCAGCAGTTACACTACGGGATATTGGGGCTACACCTTC
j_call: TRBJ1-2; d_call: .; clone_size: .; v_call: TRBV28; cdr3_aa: CASSPAGPQDVGYTF; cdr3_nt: TGTGCCAGCAGTCCCGCAGGGCCACAGGATGTTGGCTACACCTTC
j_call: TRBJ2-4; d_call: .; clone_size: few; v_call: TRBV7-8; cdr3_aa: CASSLASMLRQGSYIQYF; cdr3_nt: TGTGCCAGCAGCTTAGCGAGTATGCTAAGGCAGGGGTCATACATTCAGTACTTC